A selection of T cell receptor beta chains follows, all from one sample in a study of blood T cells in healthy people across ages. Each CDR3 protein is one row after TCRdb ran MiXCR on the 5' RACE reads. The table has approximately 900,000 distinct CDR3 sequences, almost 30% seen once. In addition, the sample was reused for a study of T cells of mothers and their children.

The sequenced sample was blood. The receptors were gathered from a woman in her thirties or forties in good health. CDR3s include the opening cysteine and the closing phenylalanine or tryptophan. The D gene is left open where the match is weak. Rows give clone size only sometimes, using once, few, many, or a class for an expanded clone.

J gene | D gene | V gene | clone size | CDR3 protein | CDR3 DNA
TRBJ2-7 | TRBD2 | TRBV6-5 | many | CASRISGPSNEQYF | TGTGCCAGCAGAATTAGCGGGCCGTCGAACGAGCAGTACTTC
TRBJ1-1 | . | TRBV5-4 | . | CASSPGTRGTEAFF | TGTGCCAGCAGCCCCGGGACCCGGGGCACTGAAGCTTTCTTT
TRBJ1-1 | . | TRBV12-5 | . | CASGLVGLRGNRTEAFF | TGTGCTAGTGGTTTGGTAGGTCTCCGAGGCAACCGTACTGAAGCTTTCTTT
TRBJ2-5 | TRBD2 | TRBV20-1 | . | CSVHSGVAYNEQYF | TGCAGTGTCCATAGCGGGGTAGCCTACAATGAGCAGTACTTC
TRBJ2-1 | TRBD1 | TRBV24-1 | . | CATSGPGTGSNEQFF | TGTGCCACCAGTGGACCCGGGACAGGTAGTAATGAGCAGTTCTTC
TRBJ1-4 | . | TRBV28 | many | CASSLAGSASEKLFF | TGTGCCAGCAGCCTAGCGGGATCCGCTTCTGAAAAACTGTTTTTT
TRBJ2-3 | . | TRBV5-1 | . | CASSPEAAGGLTDTQYF | TGCGCCAGCAGCCCCGAAGCGGCCGGGGGACTCACAGATACGCAGTATTTT
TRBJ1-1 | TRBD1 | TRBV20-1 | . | CSAPLTGGSAEAFF | TGCAGTGCTCCCCTGACAGGGGGCTCAGCTGAAGCTTTCTTT
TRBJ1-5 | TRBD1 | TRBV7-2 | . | CASSSTGTGGYQPQHF | TGTGCCAGCAGCTCTACGGGGACAGGGGGTTATCAGCCCCAGCATTTT
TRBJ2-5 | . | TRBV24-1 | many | CATSEPWGETQYF | TGTGCCACCAGCGAACCGTGGGGAGAGACCCAGTACTTC
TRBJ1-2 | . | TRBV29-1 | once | CSVEQGSYYGYTF | TGCAGCGTTGAACAGGGGTCCTACTATGGCTACACCTTC
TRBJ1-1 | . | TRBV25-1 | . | CASSESGGLGAFF | TGTGCCAGCAGTGAATCCGGGGGGCTCGGGGCTTTCTTT
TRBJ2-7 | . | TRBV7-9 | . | CASSLTGAGRSNEQYF | TGTGCCAGCAGCTTAACGGGAGCAGGGCGGTCCAACGAGCAGTACTTC
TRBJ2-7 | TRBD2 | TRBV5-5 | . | CASSPGASGFIYEQYF | TGTGCCAGCAGCCCTGGGGCTAGCGGGTTCATCTACGAGCAGTACTTC
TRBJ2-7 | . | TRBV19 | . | CASSIGTKGDEQYF | TGTGCCAGTAGTATAGGAACTAAAGGGGACGAGCAGTACTTC
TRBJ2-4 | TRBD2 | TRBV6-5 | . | CVSSYIAGAYNEQYF | TGTGTCAGCAGTTACATAGCGGGGGCCTACAATGAGCAGTACTTC
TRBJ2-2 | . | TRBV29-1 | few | CSVDAPGVTGELFF | TGCAGCGTTGACGCGCCAGGGGTAACCGGGGAGCTGTTTTTT
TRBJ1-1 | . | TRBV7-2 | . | CASSNPTLSEAFF | TGTGCCAGCAGCAACCCGACACTCTCTGAAGCTTTCTTT
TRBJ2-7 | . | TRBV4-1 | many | CASSTHTDGGEQYF | TGCGCCAGCAGCACTCACACAGACGGGGGCGAGCAGTACTTC
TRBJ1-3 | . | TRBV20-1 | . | CSARALFSGNTIYF | TGCAGTGCCCGGGCCCTTTTCTCTGGAAACACCATATATTTT
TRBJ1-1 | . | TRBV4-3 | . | CASSQDRLSGHLNTEAFF | TGCGCCAGCAGCCAAGATCGACTCTCAGGACATCTGAACACTGAAGCTTTCTTT
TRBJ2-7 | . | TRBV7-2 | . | CASSLGSGGLVGYEQYF | TGTGCCAGCAGCTTAGGCTCAGGAGGGCTAGTAGGGTACGAGCAGTACTTC
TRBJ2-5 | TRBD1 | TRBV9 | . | CASSAAGTDYRGEQYF | TGTGCCAGCAGCGCTGCCGGGACAGATTACAGGGGTGAGCAGTACTTC
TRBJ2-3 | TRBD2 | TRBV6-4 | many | CASSDGTSGDTDTQYF | TGTGCCAGCAGTGATGGGACTAGCGGGGACACAGATACGCAGTATTTT
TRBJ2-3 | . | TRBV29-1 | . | CSGASFQVTDAQYF | TGCAGCGGAGCCAGCTTCCAGGTGACAGATGCGCAGTATTTT
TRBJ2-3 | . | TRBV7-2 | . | CASSLGLGLDTQYF | TGTGCCAGCAGCTTAGGACTAGGGCTGGATACGCAGTATTTT
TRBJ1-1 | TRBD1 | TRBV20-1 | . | CSAREGAPEAFF | TGCAGTGCTAGGGAGGGGGCCCCTGAAGCTTTCTTT
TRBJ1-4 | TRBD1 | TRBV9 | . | CASSLRAQSGTANEKLFF | TGTGCCAGCAGCTTGAGAGCGCAGTCCGGGACAGCAAATGAAAAACTGTTTTTT
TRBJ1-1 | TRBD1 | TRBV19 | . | CASSIGQANTEAFF | TGTGCCAGTAGTATCGGACAGGCGAACACTGAAGCTTTCTTT
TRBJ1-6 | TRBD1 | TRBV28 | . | CASISSDRGRGSPLHF | TGTGCCAGCATCTCCTCGGACAGGGGGCGCGGTTCACCCCTCCACTTT
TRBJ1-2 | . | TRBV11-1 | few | CASSLTDNNYGYTF | TGTGCCAGCAGCTTAACGGACAATAACTATGGCTACACCTTC
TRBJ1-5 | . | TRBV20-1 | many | CSARSQGSQPQHF | TGCAGTGCTAGGTCCCAGGGCAGTCAGCCCCAGCATTTT
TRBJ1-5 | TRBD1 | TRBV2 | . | CASSPMAAQGAYQPQHF | TGTGCCAGCAGTCCAATGGCGGCACAGGGGGCCTATCAGCCCCAGCATTTT